The source of this TCR beta chain is a study of monozygotic twins with inflammatory bowel disease. Broader study findings: Some repertoire variability may stem from patients' differing immunosuppressive treatments.

Germline CDR1 and CDR2: MDHEN and SYDVKM. The CDR3 is made up of 19 amino acids. Notes on this clonotype: What it recognizes is unknown.

Eight cDNA synthesis reactions were run for every sample. With roughly 17 and 9 cycles respectively, two nested PCRs were carried out on TCRalpha and TCRbeta cDNA. TCRdb re-called the 5' RACE reads and gives one entry per CDR3 protein, without DNA. Here the sample table reports some 440,000 distinct CDR3 sequences. Specimen: blood. The genes are TRBV28 and TRBJ2-5; with no DNA, the TCRdb D assignment of TRBD1 cannot be verified. This receptor was identified in a human donor with ulcerative colitis or Crohn's disease, or a healthy co-twin of an affected twin (not recorded which). The CDR3 sequence is CASSFPEVAYGAYQETQYF.